Each of the 25 T cell receptor beta chains below was sequenced from the same sample in a study of T-cell reconstitution after alpha-beta-depleted transplantation in children (dated by TCRdb to about 2016). The library was prepared using PCR. The sequencer was an Illumina HiSeq 2500. To normalize quantification of the TCRbeta repertoire, the TCR libraries were built with molecular barcoding that relied on unique molecular identifiers. Starting from the raw public reads, TCRdb applied fastp trimming at Q25, assembled clones with MiXCR and retained in-frame beta chains. Rows are unified per CDR3 protein, each entry keeping the most common DNA and genes. The sample data list just under 550,000 distinct CDR3 sequences, and roughly 18% of these were observed just once. 2.5% to 4% of the sample is in the top ten clones. Sample: PBMCs from the stem cell graft donor, taken from the stem cell graft. The receptors here all came from a human donor who donated a stem cell graft to a child with acute lymphoblastic leukemia.

This clonotype showed up just a few times. The V and J genes are TRBV20-1 and TRBJ2-7; no definite D call. Germline CDR1 and CDR2: DFQATT and SNEGSKA (reference sequence). The CDR3 runs 13 residues. CDR3 protein: CTPWAVGSYEQYF. The DNA for the CDR3 is TGCACTCCTTGGGCTGTTGGGTCCTACGAGCAGTACTTC.

This clonotype came up a few times. The genes are TRBV5-1 and TRBJ1-4, with TRBD1 as a possible D gene (5 bases). V was trimmed by 2 bases and J by 3 bases, leaving 8 bases between them. The germline gives CDR1 SGHRS, CDR2 YFSETQ. This CDR3 has 14 residues. CDR3 loop: CASSFRDSNEKLFF. The CDR3 bases are TGCGCCAGCAGCTTTAGGGACTCTAATGAAAAACTGTTTTTT. Full variable domain (rest looked up from reference TRBV5-1 and TRBJ1-4): KAGVTQTPRYLIKTRGQQVTLSCSPISGHRSVSWYQQTPGQGLQFLFEYFSETQRNKGNFPGRFSGRQFSNSRSEMNVSTLELGDSALYLCASSFRDSNEKLFFGSGTQLSVL.

This chain links TRBV4-2 with TRBJ1-1, with D unresolved. CDR1 and CDR2 (germline): LGHNA, YNFKEQ. The CDR3 sequence is 16 residues long. The V end lost 1 base, the J end lost 4 bases, and 16 bases lay between the germline ends. The CDR3: CASSQAEARRTTEAFF. Here the CDR3 DNA reads TGTGCCAGCAGCCAAGCTGAGGCCCGAAGGACCACTGAAGCTTTCTTT.

This clonotype has more than one count but fewer than ten. The chain recombines TRBV27 with TRBJ2-7; D gene uncertain. Trimming stripped 4 bases from V and 2 bases from J, with 9 bases between. Germline CDR1 is MNHEY and CDR2 is SMNVEV (reference sequence). The CDR3 has 13 residues. In DNA form, the CDR3 reads TGTGCCAGCAGTTCACGACCGACCTACGAGCAGTACTTC. Its translation: CASSSRPTYEQYF.

This clonotype was picked up a small number of times. CDR3 sequence: CASSRQGNINEQFF. DNA of the CDR3: TGTGCCAGCAGCCGACAGGGGAACATCAATGAGCAGTTCTTC. The chain joins TRBV7-2 to TRBJ2-1, with 8 bases fitting TRBD1. Germline V gives CDR1 SGHTA, CDR2 FQGNSA. The CDR3 is 14 amino acids. With V trimmed by 5 bases and J by 6 bases, 6 bases remained unmatched.

In this sample, this clonotype turned up a few times. The chain uses TRBV19 and TRBJ2-4; 8 bases are shared with TRBD1. V lost 4 bases to trimming and J lost 5 bases; unmatched junction nucleotides: 4. The CDR3 has 14 residues. Germline V lookup: CDR1 LNHDA, CDR2 SQIVND (reference sequence). CDR3 DNA sequence: TGTGCCAGTAGTACCGGGACAGGCCAAAACATTCAGTACTTC. Amino acid sequence: CASSTGTGQNIQYF.

V usage is TRBV20-1 and J usage is TRBJ2-5; 9 bases line up with TRBD1. The CDR3 totals 15 residues. The V gene end was trimmed by 0 bases and the J gene end by 7 bases; junction bases not matched to a gene: 9. Germline CDR1 is DFQATT and CDR2 is SNEGSKA (reference sequence). Here the CDR3 reads CSARDGQGRPGTQYF. CDR3 nucleotide sequence: TGCAGTGCTAGAGACGGACAGGGGCGGCCGGGGACCCAGTACTTC.

This chain joins TRBV5-1 and TRBJ2-1; 8 positions match TRBD2. The length of the CDR3 is 16 residues. The germline CDR1 and CDR2 sequences are SGHRS and YFSETQ. Trimming at V came to 3 bases and at J to 7 bases, leaving 12 bases not matched to a gene. The CDR3 is CASSSRPAAGVNEQFF. The CDR3 DNA follows: TGCGCCAGCAGCTCCCGGCCCGCAGCGGGAGTTAATGAGCAGTTCTTC. Variable domain in full (rest from reference TRBV5-1 and TRBJ2-1): KAGVTQTPRYLIKTRGQQVTLSCSPISGHRSVSWYQQTPGQGLQFLFEYFSETQRNKGNFPGRFSGRQFSNSRSEMNVSTLELGDSALYLCASSSRPAAGVNEQFFGPGTRLTVL.

The chain uses TRBV11-2 and TRBJ2-1, with 11 positions matching TRBD1. CDR1 and CDR2 (germline): SGHAT, FQNNGV. The length of the CDR3 is 14 residues. The V segment lost 7 bases and the J segment 7 bases; nucleotides outside the gene matches: 6. The CDR3 DNA reads TGTGCCAGCACCGGACAGGGGGCGCAGAATGAGCAGTTCTTC. Translated: CASTGQGAQNEQFF.

This clonotype appeared many times. The chain couples TRBV21-1 to TRBJ1-1. TRBV21-1 is annotated as a pseudogene. The CDR3 length is 10 residues. CDR3 DNA sequence: TGTGCCAGCAGCTTCCTGGGAGCTTTCTTT. Its translation is CASSFLGAFF.

This clonotype showed up just a few times. The chain is built from TRBV6-5 and TRBJ2-7, with TRBD2 matching 10 bases. Trimming took 0 bases from V and 5 from J; bases not matched to a gene: 16. Germline CDR1 MNHEY, CDR2 SVGAGI. The CDR3 spans 19 residues. CDR3 residues: CASSYSLAGDGSGQDEQYF. The CDR3 DNA follows: TGTGCCAGCAGTTACTCGCTAGCGGGGGACGGGTCGGGTCAAGACGAGCAGTACTTC.

In this sample, this clonotype turned up a few times. The J gene is TRBJ1-4, the V gene TRBV15, with a tentative D call TRBD1 (6 bases). V was clipped by 1 base and J by 7 bases, with 16 bases between them. Germline CDR1 and CDR2: LNHNV and YYDKDF (reference sequence). The CDR3 has 16 amino acids. CDR3: CATSRGFGGRGEKLFF. The DNA for the CDR3 is TGTGCCACCAGCAGAGGTTTTGGGGGGCGCGGTGAAAAACTGTTTTTT.

This clonotype was seen more than once but under ten times. This sequence joins TRBV10-3 and TRBJ2-1; 9 positions agree with TRBD2. Germline values: CDR1 ENHRY, CDR2 SYGVKD. The CDR3 consists of 16 residues. Losses at the gene ends were 0 bases for V and 8 bases for J; bases not matched to a gene: 8. The CDR3 is CAISESLAGVSDEQFF. CDR3 coding DNA: TGTGCCATCAGTGAGTCGTTAGCGGGAGTTTCCGATGAGCAGTTCTTC.

The CDR3 sequence: CASSVAGFSYEQYF. The CDR3 DNA follows: TGTGCCAGCAGCGTAGCGGGCTTCTCCTACGAGCAGTACTTC. The rearrangement joins TRBV12-3 or TRBV12-4 to TRBJ2-7; 7 positions match TRBD2. There are 14 residues in the CDR3. V was pared by 6 bases and J by 0 bases, with 5 bases of the junction left unmatched.

The chain joins TRBV5-1 to TRBJ2-7; 7 nucleotides align to TRBD1. The junction had 4 bases not matched to a gene; V was cut back by 0 bases and J by 1 base. CDR1 is SGHRS and CDR2 is YFSETQ in the germline V gene. This CDR3 has 15 amino acids. CDR3 residues: CASSLGRDSSYEQYF. In DNA, the CDR3 is TGCGCCAGCAGCTTGGGCAGGGACAGTTCCTACGAGCAGTACTTC. Variable domain in full (rest from reference TRBV5-1 and TRBJ2-7): KAGVTQTPRYLIKTRGQQVTLSCSPISGHRSVSWYQQTPGQGLQFLFEYFSETQRNKGNFPGRFSGRQFSNSRSEMNVSTLELGDSALYLCASSLGRDSSYEQYFGPGTRLTVT.

The chain has TRBV12-3 or TRBV12-4 and TRBJ2-7, with D possibly being TRBD2 (5 bases). The CDR3 spans 14 residues. Trimming took off 3 bases at V and 5 bases at J, with 14 bases between the two ends. In DNA, the CDR3 is TGTGCCAGCAGTTTGAGGGCTCCGAGCCACGAGCAGTACTTC. Translation: CASSLRAPSHEQYF.

This clonotype was seen repeatedly, ten times or more. The chain recombines TRBV13 with TRBJ2-7; 9 bases agree with TRBD2. CDR3 length equals 16 residues. The germline CDR1 and CDR2 sequences are PRHDT and FYEKMQ (reference sequence). After removal of 4 bases from V and 6 bases from J, the junction contained 13 bases not matched to a gene. CDR3 residues: CASSSGTSSLSFEQYF. The DNA of the CDR3 is TGTGCCAGCAGCTCGGGGACTAGCTCCCTTAGTTTCGAGCAGTACTTC. The complete variable domain, with remaining parts taken from reference TRBV13 and TRBJ2-7, reads AAGVIQSPRHLIKEKRETATLKCYPIPRHDTVYWYQQGPGQDPQFLISFYEKMQSDKGSIPDRFSAQQFSDYHSELNMSSLELGDSALYFCASSSGTSSLSFEQYFGPGTRLTVT.

This clonotype has only a few counts. This CDR3 is CASSLPASGANVLTF. DNA for the CDR3: TGTGCCAGCAGCCTACCAGCCTCTGGGGCCAACGTCCTGACTTTC. The genes are TRBV27 and TRBJ2-6; D is ambiguous. V gave up 6 bases and J gave up 0 bases, with 9 bases separating them. This CDR3 has 15 amino acids. The germline V gene has CDR1 MNHEY and CDR2 SMNVEV (reference sequence).

The chain recombines TRBV20-1 with TRBJ1-2; no reliable D call. There are 12 residues in the CDR3. From germline, CDR1 is DFQATT and CDR2 SNEGSKA (reference sequence). The V gene lost 1 base and the J gene lost 4 bases, with 7 bases spanning the gap. In DNA form, the CDR3 reads TGCAGTGCTAGAGGGGCCTCCTATGGCTACACCTTC. It specifies CSARGASYGYTF.

The chain combines TRBV2 with TRBJ1-6; perhaps TRBD1 as D (5 bases). Germline values: CDR1 SNHLY, CDR2 FYNNEI. The CDR3 is made up of 15 amino acids. Deletions cut 6 bases from V and 7 bases from J, with 16 bases between. The CDR3 here is CASRVFGGDNSPLHF. DNA for the CDR3: TGTGCCAGCAGGGTCTTCGGGGGGGACAATTCACCCCTCCACTTT.

This clonotype was seen a few times. The chain links TRBV20-1 to TRBJ1-6; a possible D gene is TRBD1 (5 bases). This CDR3 spans 15 amino acids. CDR1 is DFQATT and CDR2 is SNEGSKA in the germline V gene (reference sequence). V gave up 3 bases and J gave up 7 bases, with 16 bases separating them. The DNA for the CDR3 is TGCAGTGCTAGGGGACCGAACAAGGGGAATTCACCCCTCCACTTT. Amino acid sequence: CSARGPNKGNSPLHF.

This clonotype was detected once. This chain links TRBV7-3 with TRBJ1-1; D is perhaps TRBD1 (5 bases). Germline V gives CDR1 SGHTA, CDR2 FQGTGA. Trimming left V 4 bases short and J 6 bases short, with 15 bases between. This CDR3 is built from 14 residues. This CDR3 reads CASSWGRETPEAFF. DNA of the CDR3: TGTGCCAGCAGCTGGGGACGCGAGACCCCTGAAGCTTTCTTT.

This chain uses TRBV9 with TRBJ2-1; unclear D gene. V was clipped by 0 bases and J by 0 bases, with 10 bases between them. This CDR3 spans 16 amino acids. The germline V gene has CDR1 SGDLS and CDR2 YYNGEE. The DNA of the CDR3 is TGTGCCAGCAGCGTAGATCCGGCAAGCTCCTACAATGAGCAGTTCTTC. Its translation: CASSVDPASSYNEQFF.

This clonotype has a handful of counts. J is TRBJ2-7 and V is TRBV12-3 or TRBV12-4, with D tentatively TRBD1 (5 bases). The CDR3 totals 15 residues. Between the trimmed V and J ends, which lost 3 bases and 7 bases, there was a span of 19 bases. The CDR3 sequence: CASSFGAGPLGEQYF. CDR3 nucleotides: TGTGCCAGCAGTTTTGGTGCAGGGCCCCTGGGGGAGCAGTACTTC.

The chain couples TRBV24-1 to TRBJ2-1, with 11 bases aligning to TRBD2. The CDR3 sequence is 17 residues long. V was clipped by 6 bases and J by 3 bases; unmatched bases: 9. CDR1 is KGHDR, CDR2 SFDVKD, per germline. CDR3 sequence: CATSPGLAASVYNEQFF. CDR3 nucleotide sequence: TGTGCCACCAGTCCGGGACTAGCGGCCTCTGTCTACAATGAGCAGTTCTTC.